This T cell receptor (beta chain) was identified in a study of cytomegalovirus exposure and HLA in healthy donors. Study results and limitations: In a later analysis, productive TCRs from donors in an Asian-associated ancestry cluster reportedly carried fewer N-insertions than the cohort mean.

With 60 Vbeta and 13 Jbeta primers, the PCR was carried out. Using immunoSEQ multiplex PCR, the repertoire was profiled, and TCRdb retains in-frame clones only, with some absent. The table has about 140,000 clones, around 86% seen once. Trimming removed 3 bases at V and 4 bases at J, with 13 bases between. There are 14 residues in the CDR3. Germline V gives CDR1 SGHAT, CDR2 FQNNGV. For this clone: Its cognate antigen is unknown.

The sequence came from a woman in her forties or fifties in good health and CMV-seropositive. The sample consisted of PBMCs. The V gene is TRBV11-2, the J gene TRBJ2-7; a weak D match, TRBD1 (6 bases). This CDR3 reads CASSFGGPLYEQYF. In DNA form, the CDR3 reads TGTGCCAGCAGCTTTGGGGGCCCCCTATACGAGCAGTACTTC. Complete variable domain (other parts from reference TRBV11-2 and TRBJ2-7): EAGVAQSPRYKIIEKRQSVAFWCNPISGHATLYWYQQILGQGPKLLIQFQNNGVVDDSQLPKDRFSAERLKGVDSTLKIQPAKLEDSAVYLCASSFGGPLYEQYFGPGTRLTVT.